Presented here are 15 T cell receptor beta chains from one specimen sequenced in a study of T cell clones after liver transplantation. Antigens of these TCRs are unknown. The table came from immunoSEQ multiplex PCR; TCRdb's copy has only in-frame clones and leaves some out. The sample carries about 5,800 clones, 30% to 35% recorded once. Alloreactive TCRbeta sequences came from sequencing proliferating CFSE-low cells in the MLR. The sample comprised CD4+ T cells from cultured PBMCs. The receptors stem from a human patient who received a liver transplant. A share of the T cells may be of graft donor origin.

This clone is labeled as medium-sized. The rearrangement links TRBV10-3 to TRBJ1-1, with a possible D match to TRBD1 (5 bases). Germline CDR1 reads ENHRY; CDR2 reads SYGVKD. This CDR3 has 13 amino acids. V lost 7 bases, J lost 2 bases, and 11 bases lay in between. CDR3 in amino acids: CAITRDRNTEAFF. In DNA form, the CDR3 reads TGTGCCATCACCCGAGACAGAAACACTGAAGCTTTCTTT.

The V and J genes are TRBV11-3 and TRBJ2-1; 8 nucleotides match TRBD1. The germline V gene has CDR1 SGHNT and CDR2 YENEEA. V was clipped by 5 bases and J by 0 bases; unmatched bases: 3. This CDR3 has 15 residues. CDR3 nucleotides: TGTGCCAGCAGCCGAGGACAGGGCTCCTACAATGAGCAGTTCTTC. It specifies CASSRGQGSYNEQFF.

This clone was counted only a few times. V and J are TRBV5-1 and TRBJ2-3; 8 bases agree with TRBD2. This CDR3 spans 16 amino acids. V shed 4 bases, J shed 2 bases, and the junction held 9 bases outside the gene matches. Germline values: CDR1 SGHRS, CDR2 YFSETQ. CDR3 bases: TGCGCCAGCAGCAGTCCTGCGGGGGGCTTCACAGATACGCAGTATTTT. Its protein product is CASSSPAGGFTDTQYF. Complete variable domain (other parts from reference TRBV5-1 and TRBJ2-3): KAGVTQTPRYLIKTRGQQVTLSCSPISGHRSVSWYQQTPGQGLQFLFEYFSETQRNKGNFPGRFSGRQFSNSRSEMNVSTLELGDSALYLCASSSPAGGFTDTQYFGPGTRLTVL.

CDR3 sequence (DNA): TGTGCCAGCAGTAAAGGGGGTGACTATGGCTACACCTTC. Its translation: CASSKGGDYGYTF. The chain has TRBV25-1 and TRBJ1-2, with D possibly being TRBD1 (6 bases). Trimming removed 5 bases at V and 3 bases at J, with 10 bases between. Germline V CDR1 and CDR2: MGHDK, SYGVNS. There are 13 residues in the CDR3.

The table lists this clone with a few counts. The genes are TRBV5-4 and TRBJ2-5; 7 bases fit TRBD2. V lost 0 bases to trimming and J lost 2 bases; unmatched junction nucleotides: 7. CDR3 length: 16 residues. Germline V gene sequence: CDR1 SGHNT, CDR2 YYREEE (reference sequence). The CDR3 DNA reads TGTGCCAGCAGCTTGGCCCCGGGAGCGGGGCAAGAGACCCAGTACTTC. It encodes CASSLAPGAGQETQYF.

In this sample, this clone is medium-sized (0.01 to 0.1%). This sequence joins TRBV5-1 and TRBJ2-2, with D unresolved. V lost 5 bases and J lost 5, with 10 bases in between. The germline V gene has CDR1 SGHRS and CDR2 YFSETQ. The CDR3 runs to 13 residues. CDR3 region: CASSRTETGELFF. In DNA form, the CDR3 reads TGCGCCAGCAGTCGGACGGAGACCGGGGAGCTGTTTTTT.

The DNA of the CDR3 is TGTGCCAGCAGCCGAGCTAGCGGGGTTAGCACAGATACGCAGTATTTT. Its translation is CASSRASGVSTDTQYF. The chain carries TRBV7-9 and TRBJ2-3, with 9 nucleotides matching TRBD2. V dropped 5 bases and J dropped 0; count of bases not matched to a gene: 6. CDR3 size: 16 residues. Germline V CDR1 and CDR2: SEHNR, FQNEAQ (reference sequence).

The chain couples TRBV11-2 to TRBJ2-3; D remains ambiguous. Germline V gene lookup returns CDR1 SGHAT and CDR2 FQNNGV. This CDR3 is 12 amino acids long. Trimming pared 4 bases from V and 2 bases from J, leaving 4 bases between. The CDR3 protein is CASSWPTDTQYF. CDR3 nucleotide sequence: TGTGCCAGCAGCTGGCCCACAGATACGCAGTATTTT. Filled out from reference TRBV11-2 and TRBJ2-3, the complete variable domain reads EAGVAQSPRYKIIEKRQSVAFWCNPISGHATLYWYQQILGQGPKLLIQFQNNGVVDDSQLPKDRFSAERLKGVDSTLKIQPAKLEDSAVYLCASSWPTDTQYFGPGTRLTVL.

The genes are TRBV27 and TRBJ1-4; possibly TRBD1 for D (5 bases). V was trimmed by 6 bases and J by 6 bases, leaving 23 bases between them. Germline CDR1 is MNHEY and CDR2 is SMNVEV (reference sequence). The CDR3 has 17 residues. The DNA for the CDR3 is TGTGCCAGCAGGCCTCGACCCGCAGGGCGCAAGGATGAAAAACTGTTTTTT. Protein sequence: CASRPRPAGRKDEKLFF.

This clone has a handful of counts. At one boundary the junction diverges from the germline segment, which might be a read error. The chain combines TRBV29-1 with TRBJ1-4; 10 bases match TRBD1. Germline CDR1 is SQVTM and CDR2 is ANQGSEA. The CDR3 has 14 amino acids. In nucleotides, the CDR3 is TGCAGCGCTGAAGGGACAGGGGTTGGAGAAAAACTGTTTTTT. Protein product: CSAEGTGVGEKLFF.

The chain joins TRBV11-2 to TRBJ2-1, with TRBD2 identical over 8 bases. There are 16 residues in the CDR3. The germline gives CDR1 SGHAT, CDR2 FQNNGV. Trimming at V came to 5 bases and at J to 1 base, leaving 7 bases not matched to a gene. Here the CDR3 reads CASSRTSPVSYNEQFF. The CDR3 nucleotides are TGTGCCAGCAGCAGGACTAGCCCCGTTTCCTACAATGAGCAGTTCTTC.

V and J are TRBV2 and TRBJ2-7, with 9 bases aligning to TRBD1. The CDR3 is made up of 14 amino acids. Germline-derived CDR1 and CDR2 are SNHLY and FYNNEI. Losses at the gene ends were 4 bases for V and 5 bases for J; bases not matched to a gene: 6. This CDR3 is CASSVRQGEDEQYF. CDR3 nucleotide sequence: TGTGCCAGCAGTGTTCGACAGGGGGAGGACGAGCAGTACTTC.

This clone turned up a few times. The chain combines TRBV21-1 with TRBJ2-7. TRBV21-1 is recorded as a pseudogene. This CDR3 spans 12 amino acids. This chain's CDR3 is CAGLGEVYEQYV. The CDR3 DNA is TGTGCCGGTTTGGGGGAAGTCTACGAGCAGTACGTC.

The rearrangement uses TRBV6-6 and TRBJ2-3; D call uncertain. Trimming removed 5 bases from V and 4 bases from J, with 4 bases in between. The CDR3 extends over 11 amino acids. Germline V lookup: CDR1 MNHNY, CDR2 SVGAGI (reference sequence). CDR3 nucleotides: TGTGCCAGCAGTCGAGCAGATACGCAGTATTTT. Translated: CASSRADTQYF.

This clone was found a few times. This chain uses TRBV4-2 with TRBJ2-5; 11 bases are a match to TRBD2. V lost 3 bases, J lost 5 bases, and 8 bases stayed unmatched. The germline V gene encodes CDR1 LGHNA and CDR2 YNFKEQ. This CDR3 is 16 amino acids long. The CDR3 region is CASSQNSGGARETQYF. The CDR3 region has the DNA TGTGCCAGCAGCCAGAATAGCGGGGGGGCTAGGGAGACCCAGTACTTC.